The 27 T cell receptor beta chains reported below all come from one sample, sequenced in a study of blood T cell repertoires in COVID-19. Some clones are missing from TCRdb's copy, which holds only in-frame ones; the method was immunoSEQ multiplex PCR. The data contain approximately 70,000 clones, just over 90% of them seen just once; the ten biggest clones take up around 2.6%. Material for sequencing was peripheral blood. The receptors originated from a man aged 50 to 59 with COVID-19, enrolled during active disease.

The genes are TRBV18 and TRBJ2-7, with D perhaps TRBD2 (7 bases). Germline assignment: CDR1 KGHSH and CDR2 LQKENI. The V end lost 5 bases, the J end lost 3 bases, and 11 bases lay between the germline ends. The CDR3 consists of 13 residues. The CDR3 loop reads CASSSGEGYEQYF. CDR3 DNA: TGTGCCAGCTCATCAGGGGAGGGCTACGAGCAGTACTTC.

The V call is TRBV24-1, the J call TRBJ2-3; unclear D gene. Trimming shortened V by 4 bases and J by 4 bases, and 8 bases separated the two germline ends. The CDR3 consists of 13 residues. Germline V lookup: CDR1 KGHDR, CDR2 SFDVKD. The CDR3 loop is CATSEDISDTQYF. The CDR3 coding sequence is TGTGCCACCAGTGAAGACATTTCAGATACGCAGTATTTT.

The chain employs TRBV5-6 and TRBJ2-5; D might be TRBD1 (6 bases). The V end lost 0 bases, the J end lost 5 bases, and 8 bases lay between the germline ends. The CDR3 sequence is 13 residues long. Germline V gene data show CDR1 as SGHDT and CDR2 as YYEEEE. The DNA for the CDR3 is TGTGCCAGCAGCTTGGCAGGGGTGGAGACCCAGTACTTC. As protein: CASSLAGVETQYF. Based on the CDR3 plus reference TRBV5-6 and TRBJ2-5, the full variable domain is DAGVTQSPTHLIKTRGQQVTLRCSPKSGHDTVSWYQQALGQGPQFIFQYYEEEERQRGNFPDRFSGHQFPNYSSELNVNALLLGDSALYLCASSLAGVETQYFGPGTRLLVL.

The chain uses TRBV6-5 and TRBJ2-2; 8 nucleotides line up with TRBD1. V lost 0 bases, J lost 6 bases, and 6 bases stayed unmatched. Germline V gives CDR1 MNHEY, CDR2 SVGAGI. This CDR3 comprises 16 residues. The DNA of the CDR3 is TGTGCCAGCAGTTACTCACAGGGGGGATTTCCCGGGGAGCTGTTTTTT. Translation: CASSYSQGGFPGELFF.

The V and J genes are TRBV18 and TRBJ2-1; perhaps TRBD2 as D (5 bases). The CDR3 is 17 amino acids. Trimming left V 3 bases short and J 2 bases short, with 17 bases between. Per germline, CDR1 KGHSH and CDR2 LQKENI. CDR3 in DNA: TGTGCCAGCTCACCGACCCCCCTGGGGAGCACCTACAATGAGCAGTTCTTC. This translates into CASSPTPLGSTYNEQFF.

This clone was seen a handful of times. V gene TRBV9 combines with J gene TRBJ1-1, with D uncertain. Trimming removed 3 bases from V and 2 bases from J, with 11 bases in between. CDR3 length: 14 residues. Germline V CDR1 and CDR2: SGDLS, YYNGEE. The CDR3 DNA follows: TGTGCCAGCAGCGAGCGGGAGTCCAACACTGAAGCTTTCTTT. It codes for CASSERESNTEAFF.

V usage is TRBV9 and J usage is TRBJ2-7; TRBD2 agrees at 14 bases. J gave up 6 bases and V 4 bases, and 12 bases lay outside the gene matches. CDR3 length equals 17 residues. Germline CDR1 SGDLS, CDR2 YYNGEE. CDR3 DNA sequence: TGTGCCAGCAGCCCCCAAGTGGGACTAGCGGGAGTAGGCGAGCAGTACTTC. Amino acid sequence: CASSPQVGLAGVGEQYF.

The J gene is TRBJ2-2, the V gene TRBV11-2; D perhaps matches TRBD2 (6 bases). CDR3 length: 16 residues. Looked up from germline, CDR1 is SGHAT and CDR2 is FQNNGV. V shed 5 bases and J shed 3 bases, with 16 bases lying between them. The CDR3 nucleotides read TGTGCCAGCAGCCCCCCAGGAGGGCGCTACACCGGGGAGCTGTTTTTT. Protein: CASSPPGGRYTGELFF.

This clone was observed once. This chain links TRBV11-2 with TRBJ2-7, with TRBD1 identical over 8 bases. The V segment lost 4 bases and the J segment 7 bases; nucleotides outside the gene matches: 9. Germline V CDR1 and CDR2: SGHAT, FQNNGV. CDR3 length: 14 amino acids. CDR3 protein: CASSWDRILGEQYF. In nucleotides, the CDR3 is TGTGCCAGCAGCTGGGACAGGATCCTGGGGGAGCAGTACTTC.

This clone was counted a few times. The J gene is TRBJ1-5, the V gene TRBV28; the D is unclear. V lost 4 bases and J lost 4, with 5 bases in between. The CDR3 loop spans 12 amino acids. Germline CDR1 and CDR2: MDHEN and SYDVKM. The CDR3 region has the DNA TGTGCCAGCAGTTCCCCAAATCAGCCCCAGCATTTT. This translates into CASSSPNQPQHF.

The rearrangement joins TRBV2 to TRBJ1-2; D might be TRBD1 (6 bases). V was trimmed by 2 bases and J by 4 bases, leaving 14 bases between them. CDR1 is SNHLY, CDR2 FYNNEI, per germline. The CDR3 spans 15 residues. CDR3 nucleotide sequence: TGTGCCAGCAGTGAACCTACAGGGATCTTCTATGGCTACACCTTC. This gives the protein CASSEPTGIFYGYTF.

V gene TRBV7-9 combines with J gene TRBJ2-1, with D perhaps matching TRBD1 (6 bases). Germline V gene data show CDR1 as SEHNR and CDR2 as FQNEAQ (reference sequence). Trimming stripped 2 bases from V and 5 bases from J, with 16 bases between. The CDR3 runs to 16 residues. The CDR3 DNA is TGTGCCAGCAGCTTACCCCGGACAGCCGGGAACAATGAGCAGTTCTTC. Amino acids: CASSLPRTAGNNEQFF.

The rearrangement joins TRBV11-3 to TRBJ2-1; D perhaps matches TRBD2 (5 bases). The CDR3 runs to 13 residues. Germline-derived CDR1 and CDR2 are SGHNT and YENEEA. V was clipped by 4 bases and J by 9 bases, with 13 bases between them. The CDR3 nucleotides read TGTGCCAGCAGCTCCCTTGATGAGGGTGAGCAGTTCTTC. As protein: CASSSLDEGEQFF.

V is TRBV19 and J is TRBJ2-1, with no clear D. The CDR3 length is 15 residues. Germline loops: CDR1 LNHDA, CDR2 SQIVND (reference sequence). Between the trimmed V and J ends, which lost 4 bases and 0 bases, there was a span of 10 bases. CDR3 sequence reads: CASSNTESSYNEQFF. CDR3 DNA: TGTGCCAGTAGTAACACAGAGAGCTCCTACAATGAGCAGTTCTTC.

The genes are TRBV19 and TRBJ2-4; 8 bases align to TRBD2. With 2 bases clipped from V and 2 bases from J, the junction kept 11 bases outside the gene matches. Per germline, CDR1 LNHDA and CDR2 SQIVND (reference sequence). CDR3 length equals 18 residues. The CDR3 nucleotides read TGTGCCAGTAGTATAAGGGGACTAGGACCATTCACCAAAAACATTCAGTACTTC. It translates to CASSIRGLGPFTKNIQYF.

The CDR3 nucleotides are TGTGCCACCTGGTTTGGGCGAGGCTACACCTTC. This sequence encodes CATWFGRGYTF. The chain joins TRBV27 to TRBJ1-2, with D unresolved. Germline CDR1 is MNHEY and CDR2 is SMNVEV (reference sequence). V shed 10 bases and J shed 8 bases, with 14 bases lying between them. CDR3 length: 11 amino acids.

CDR3 amino acids: CAWAGTGAYNEQFF. The CDR3 region has the DNA TGTGCCTGGGCCGGGACAGGGGCCTACAATGAGCAGTTCTTC. The rearrangement uses TRBV30 and TRBJ2-1; 10 bases are shared with TRBD1. The trim removed 5 bases at V and 2 bases at J, leaving 3 bases unmatched. The germline CDR1 and CDR2 sequences are GTSNPN and SVGIG (reference sequence). This CDR3 is built from 14 residues. Looking up the rest from reference TRBV30 and TRBJ2-1 gives the full variable domain: SQTIHQWPATLVQPVGSPLSLECTVEGTSNPNLYWYRQAAGRGLQLLFYSVGIGQISSEVPQNLSASRPQDRQFILSSKKLLLSDSGFYLCAWAGTGAYNEQFFGPGTRLTVL.

The chain uses TRBV4-3 and TRBJ2-2; 9 bases match TRBD1. The CDR3 is 16 residues long. Germline V CDR1 and CDR2: LGHNA, YSLEER. After removal of 2 bases from V and 6 bases from J, the junction contained 7 bases not matched to a gene. The CDR3 protein is CASSQPGQGDSGELFF. Here the CDR3 DNA reads TGCGCCAGCAGCCAACCGGGACAGGGTGATTCCGGGGAGCTGTTTTTT.

The V gene is TRBV10-3, the J gene TRBJ1-3, with D tentatively TRBD1 (5 bases). Germline CDR1 and CDR2: ENHRY and SYGVKD. Trimming cost V 6 bases and J 0 bases, with 12 bases left between them. This CDR3 has 15 amino acids. CDR3 loop: CAIRELGDSGNTIYF. In DNA form, the CDR3 reads TGTGCCATCAGAGAATTAGGGGACTCTGGAAACACCATATATTTT.

This chain uses TRBV6-6 with TRBJ2-3; D gene unclear. The CDR3 runs 16 residues. CDR1 is MNHNY, CDR2 SVGAGI, per germline (reference sequence). V was trimmed by 0 bases and J by 2 bases, leaving 12 bases between them. The CDR3 spells CASSYSNPGFTDTQYF. DNA of the CDR3: TGTGCCAGCAGTTACTCGAATCCAGGCTTCACAGATACGCAGTATTTT.

The chain joins TRBV11-3 to TRBJ2-1; TRBD2 agrees at 11 bases. CDR1 and CDR2 from the germline V gene are SGHNT and YENEEA. The trim removed 3 bases at V and 3 bases at J, leaving 4 bases unmatched. The CDR3 has 16 amino acids. In nucleotides, the CDR3 is TGTGCCAGCAGCTTTGGACTAGCGGGTGTCTACAATGAGCAGTTCTTC. Translation gives CASSFGLAGVYNEQFF.

V and J are TRBV14 and TRBJ1-1; D might be TRBD1 (5 bases). Germline V gives CDR1 SGHDN, CDR2 FVKESK. The CDR3 loop spans 14 amino acids. V was shortened by 4 bases and J by 3 bases, with 12 bases between the two germline ends. The CDR3 bases are TGTGCCAGCAGCCTTTTAGGAGGGGACACTGAAGCTTTCTTT. Translating gives CASSLLGGDTEAFF.

The chain is built from TRBV30 and TRBJ2-2; 7 bases fit TRBD2. Germline loops: CDR1 GTSNPN, CDR2 SVGIG (reference sequence). The CDR3 loop spans 15 amino acids. After removal of 3 bases from V and 4 bases from J, the junction contained 8 bases not matched to a gene. This CDR3 reads CAWRGEGGITGELFF. The DNA of the CDR3 is TGTGCCTGGAGGGGGGAGGGAGGTATCACCGGGGAGCTGTTTTTT.

V usage is TRBV24-1 and J usage is TRBJ2-1; 11 bases map to TRBD2. The V segment lost 3 bases and the J segment 10 bases; nucleotides outside the gene matches: 10. The CDR3 contains 16 residues. Germline loops: CDR1 KGHDR, CDR2 SFDVKD. The chain's CDR3 is CATSDASGGPGGEQFF. CDR3 DNA sequence: TGTGCCACCAGTGATGCTAGCGGGGGGCCCGGGGGGGAGCAGTTCTTC.

The rearrangement joins TRBV5-1 to TRBJ2-1, with a weak D call TRBD2 (6 bases). Germline CDR1 reads SGHRS; CDR2 reads YFSETQ. Trimming took 0 bases from V and 9 from J, leaving 10 bases between them. CDR3 length: 13 amino acids. The CDR3 reads CASSLGLVGEQFF. As DNA, the CDR3 is TGCGCCAGCAGCTTGGGACTAGTTGGTGAGCAGTTCTTC.

This chain links TRBV9 with TRBJ1-1; D gene ambiguous. The length of the CDR3 is 14 residues. The V end lost 0 bases, the J end lost 4 bases, and 10 bases lay between the germline ends. Per the germline V gene, CDR1 is SGDLS and CDR2 is YYNGEE. CDR3 region: CASSVVPAGTEAFF. In DNA form, the CDR3 reads TGTGCCAGCAGCGTAGTCCCAGCGGGCACTGAAGCTTTCTTT.

The V and J genes are TRBV28 and TRBJ2-7, with 7 positions matching TRBD1. Germline V gene sequence: CDR1 MDHEN, CDR2 SYDVKM. This CDR3 spans 14 amino acids. J lost 5 bases, V lost 6 bases, and 10 bases had no gene match. The CDR3 DNA reads as TGTGCCAGCAGGACGGACAGGAGGCTCCACGAGCAGTACTTC. As protein: CASRTDRRLHEQYF.